This is a list of T cell receptor beta chains from one sample in a study of shared clonotypes between healthy human individuals. TCRdb's table, derived via immunoSEQ multiplex PCR, lists solely in-frame clones and lacks some. The repertoire has around 640,000 clones, around 96% of them found once; the top ten carry approximately 0.1%. The sample taken for sequencing was naive CD8+ T cells sorted from blood. The receptors come from a woman aged 25-40 years in good health. The CDR3 runs from the conserved cysteine through the conserved F or W. A D gene is named only where the DNA matches it firmly. Clone size, where shown, is once, few, many, or a class for clones that have expanded.

>TRBJ2-2|TRBV7-9|.|12|.
CASSLSSGELFF
TGTGCCAGCAGCTTATCCTCCGGGGAGCTGTTTTTT
>TRBJ2-6|TRBV27|.|18|TRBD1
CASKEGTGAISGANVLTF
TGTGCCAGCAAGGAAGGAACAGGGGCCATCTCTGGGGCCAACGTCCTGACTTTC
>TRBJ2-1|TRBV27|.|14|.
CASSPVIGYNEQFF
TGTGCCAGCAGTCCTGTTATAGGTTACAATGAGCAGTTCTTC
>TRBJ1-6|TRBV28|.|16|TRBD1
CASSDTRDRVNSPLHF
TGTGCCAGCAGTGACACCCGGGACAGGGTTAATTCACCCCTCCACTTT
>TRBJ2-1|TRBV6-5|.|15|TRBD2
CASSPSGGSYNEQFF
TGTGCCAGCAGCCCGAGCGGGGGATCCTACAATGAGCAGTTCTTC
>TRBJ2-7|TRBV13|.|14|TRBD2
CASGGGGLKDEQYF
TGTGCCAGCGGGGGGGGAGGGCTGAAGGACGAGCAGTACTTC
>TRBJ2-3|TRBV10-2|.|13|.
CASSGVGADTQYF
TGCGCCAGCAGTGGGGTAGGGGCGGATACGCAGTATTTT
>TRBJ1-1|TRBV19|once|16|.
CASSIAQQGWNTEAFF
TGTGCCAGTAGTATAGCCCAACAGGGATGGAACACTGAAGCTTTCTTT
>TRBJ1-3|TRBV4-1|.|17|.
CASSQDGEGSSGNTIYF
TGCGCCAGCAGCCAAGATGGGGAGGGAAGCTCTGGAAACACCATATATTTT
>TRBJ1-1|TRBV4-1|.|14|.
CASSLTAGTTEAFF
TGCGCCAGCAGCCTAACCGCAGGTACAACTGAAGCTTTCTTT
>TRBJ2-1|TRBV9|.|15|TRBD2
CASSEAGVSYNEQFF
TGTGCCAGCAGCGAAGCGGGAGTGTCCTACAATGAGCAGTTCTTC
>TRBJ1-2|TRBV27|.|13|TRBD1
CASSLAGQGGYTF
TGTGCCAGCAGTTTAGCCGGACAGGGCGGCTACACCTTC
>TRBJ2-7|TRBV5-1|.|14|TRBD2
CASSWTSGNYEQYF
TGCGCCAGCAGCTGGACTAGCGGGAACTACGAGCAGTACTTC
>TRBJ1-5|TRBV28|.|15|TRBD1
CASSLSGQGFQPQHF
TGTGCCAGCAGTTTATCGGGACAGGGGTTTCAGCCCCAGCATTTT
>TRBJ2-1|TRBV19|.|14|TRBD1
CASRTGTGWNEQFF
TGTGCCAGTAGGACCGGGACAGGGTGGAATGAGCAGTTCTTC
>TRBJ1-2|TRBV7-9|.|12|.
CASKEGNYGYTF
TGTGCCAGCAAGGAAGGGAACTATGGCTACACCTTC
>TRBJ2-7|TRBV4-1|.|17|.
CASSQVPDSAFSYEQYF
TGCGCCAGCAGCCAAGTCCCGGACAGCGCATTCTCCTACGAGCAGTACTTC
>TRBJ2-1|TRBV5-6|.|16|.
CASSSNRDTSYNEQFF
TGTGCCAGCAGCTCAAACCGGGACACCTCCTACAATGAGCAGTTCTTC
>TRBJ2-3|TRBV7-9|.|16|TRBD2
CASSFSLAGGPDTQYF
TGTGCCAGCAGCTTTTCACTAGCGGGAGGGCCAGATACGCAGTATTTT
>TRBJ1-5|TRBV27|once|13|TRBD1
CASSSTGDQPQHF
TGTGCCAGCAGTTCGACAGGGGATCAGCCCCAGCATTTT
>TRBJ2-7|TRBV12-1|.|14|.
CASSPSTAVYEQYF
TGTGCCAGCAGCCCAAGCACGGCCGTCTACGAGCAGTACTTC
>TRBJ2-2|TRBV5-6|.|13|.
CASSFFGTGELFF
TGTGCCAGCAGCTTTTTCGGCACCGGGGAGCTGTTTTTT